This is a list of T cell receptor beta chains from one sample in a study of CD8+ T cells in alopecia areata. TCRdb keeps only in-frame clones here, not all; method: immunoSEQ multiplex PCR. Among about 190,000 clones listed, approximately 60% were seen once. Specimen: CD4+ T cells sorted from blood, collected at week 4, from a patient treated with tofacitinib. Source of these receptors: a human donor with alopecia areata. The CDR3 runs from the conserved cysteine through the conserved F or W. Fields, in order: V gene, J gene, clone size, CDR3 length, D gene, CDR3 protein, CDR3 DNA. A D gene is named only where the DNA matches it firmly. Some rows have no size entry. The others give once, few or many, or a class for an expanded clone.

TRBV15	TRBJ1-5	-	16	TRBD1	CATSRALGQDNQPQHF	TGTGCCACCAGCAGAGCCCTGGGACAGGACAATCAGCCCCAGCATTTT
TRBV7-9	TRBJ1-4	once	15	-	CASSSVEGTYEKLFF	TGTGCCAGCAGCTCCGTCGAGGGCACGTATGAAAAACTGTTTTTT
TRBV7-2	TRBJ1-3	many	15	-	CASSFSPGSGNTIYF	TGTGCCAGCAGCTTTTCTCCGGGTTCTGGAAACACCATATATTTT
TRBV5-4	TRBJ2-5	-	14	-	CASSLDRGGETQYF	TGTGCCAGCAGCTTGGATAGAGGCGGGGAGACCCAGTACTTC
TRBV25-1	TRBJ1-1	-	14	TRBD1	CASSEADRSTEAFF	TGTGCCAGCAGTGAAGCGGACAGGAGTACTGAAGCTTTCTTT
TRBV29-1	TRBJ2-1	few	9	-	CSVDNEQFF	TGCAGCGTCGACAATGAGCAGTTCTTC
TRBV28	TRBJ2-1	-	13	TRBD2	CASSLILAGEQFF	TGTGCCAGCAGTTTAATTCTAGCGGGAGAGCAGTTCTTC
TRBV19	TRBJ1-2	-	13	-	CASNGPQGYGYTF	TGTGCCAGTAACGGTCCGCAGGGGTATGGCTACACCTTC
TRBV30	TRBJ2-1	-	15	TRBD2	CAWFVGGPIYNEQFF	TGTGCCTGGTTTGTGGGAGGGCCCATATACAATGAGCAGTTCTTC
TRBV4-2	TRBJ2-1	few	14	-	CASSQGDPYNEQFF	TGTGCCAGCAGCCAAGGTGACCCCTACAATGAGCAGTTCTTC
TRBV6-5	TRBJ2-7	few	13	TRBD1	CASGQGVPYEQYF	TGTGCCAGCGGACAGGGGGTCCCCTACGAGCAGTACTTC
TRBV19	TRBJ2-6	-	17	TRBD1	CASSSSHRGSGANVLTF	TGTGCCAGTAGTTCCTCGCACAGGGGATCTGGGGCCAACGTCCTGACTTTC
TRBV28	TRBJ2-5	-	12	-	CASTDSLGEQYF	TGTGCCAGTACGGACTCTTTGGGGGAGCAGTACTTC
TRBV7-2	TRBJ2-1	-	13	-	CASSFRVADEQFF	TGTGCCAGCAGCTTTAGGGTTGCCGATGAGCAGTTCTTC
TRBV11-3	TRBJ2-6	-	16	-	CASSLRVGVGANVLTF	TGTGCCAGCAGCTTAAGGGTGGGTGTCGGGGCCAACGTCCTGACTTTC
TRBV29-1	TRBJ2-5	-	12	-	CSEQGGGGTQYF	TGCAGCGAACAGGGAGGTGGAGGGACCCAGTACTTC
TRBV14	TRBJ2-2	few	15	TRBD2	CASSLGTSSAGELFF	TGTGCCAGCAGCCTCGGGACTAGTTCGGCCGGGGAGCTGTTTTTT
TRBV2	TRBJ2-2	-	14	-	CASKDDSHTGELFF	TGTGCCAGCAAGGACGACTCCCACACCGGGGAGCTGTTTTTT
TRBV29-1	TRBJ2-7	-	11	-	CSGGSSYEQYF	TGCAGCGGGGGAAGCTCCTACGAGCAGTACTTC
TRBV30	TRBJ1-1	few	14	-	CACPGNQGNTEAFF	TGTGCCTGCCCCGGAAACCAGGGGAACACTGAAGCTTTCTTT
TRBV25-1	TRBJ2-5	-	14	-	CASSGLAREETQYF	TGTGCCAGCAGTGGGCTAGCGAGGGAGGAGACCCAGTACTTC
TRBV4-1	TRBJ1-2	few	15	-	CASSQERGFSYGYTF	TGCGCCAGCAGCCAAGAGCGGGGGTTCAGCTATGGCTACACCTTC
TRBV7-2	TRBJ1-5	-	16	-	CASASIGGPSDQPQHF	TGTGCCAGCGCCTCTATTGGGGGGCCTTCAGATCAGCCCCAGCATTTT
TRBV7-9	TRBJ1-2	-	14	-	CASSQLTWDYGYTF	TGTGCCAGCAGCCAACTGACTTGGGACTATGGCTACACCTTC
TRBV18	TRBJ2-7	-	13	-	CASSPPGRYKQYF	TGTGCCAGCTCACCCCCGGGTCGCTACAAGCAGTACTTC
TRBV4-3	TRBJ1-1	-	13	-	CASRRSMNTEAFF	TGCGCCAGCCGCCGGAGTATGAACACTGAAGCTTTCTTT
TRBV14	TRBJ2-7	-	14	TRBD2	CASRLSGAGYEQYF	TGTGCCAGCAGACTTAGCGGGGCGGGCTACGAGCAGTACTTC
TRBV4-2	TRBJ2-3	few	14	-	CASSQEPRTDTQYF	TGTGCCAGCAGCCAAGAGCCACGCACAGATACGCAGTATTTT
TRBV27	TRBJ1-5	few	13	-	CASSLSFRQPQHF	TGTGCCAGCAGTTTATCTTTTCGTCAGCCCCAGCATTTT
TRBV5-6	TRBJ2-1	-	14	TRBD2	CASSAVAGEGEQFF	TGTGCCAGCAGCGCTGTAGCGGGAGAGGGTGAGCAGTTCTTC
TRBV7-2	TRBJ1-2	-	13	TRBD1	CASSSGQGYGYTF	TGTGCCAGCAGCTCCGGACAGGGTTATGGCTACACCTTC
TRBV7-9	TRBJ2-5	-	14	TRBD1	CASSLATGMETQYF	TGTGCCAGCAGCTTAGCGACAGGGATGGAGACCCAGTACTTC
TRBV7-9	TRBJ2-1	-	10	-	CASSERQQFF	TGTGCCAGCAGCGAGCGACAGCAGTTCTTC
TRBV7-8	TRBJ2-5	few	13	-	CASSSFSMETQYF	TGTGCCAGCAGCTCATTCTCCATGGAGACCCAGTACTTC
TRBV30	TRBJ1-1	-	15	-	CAWIPTGRGYTEAFF	TGTGCCTGGATCCCTACGGGCAGGGGCTACACTGAAGCTTTCTTT
TRBV30	TRBJ1-3	-	15	-	CACVWWGISGNTIYF	TGTGCCTGTGTATGGTGGGGAATCTCTGGAAACACCATATATTTT
TRBV4-2	TRBJ2-7	-	15	-	CASSQTSAQSYEQYF	TGTGCCAGCAGCCAAACCAGTGCCCAATCCTACGAGCAGTACTTC
TRBV13	TRBJ2-7	-	15	TRBD2	CASSISRFREGEQYF	TGTGCCAGCAGCATTAGCCGATTCAGGGAGGGCGAGCAGTACTTC